The 14 T cell receptor beta chains in this list originate from one sample, sequenced in a study of blood T cell repertoires in COVID-19. The assay was immunoSEQ multiplex PCR, and TCRdb's table has in-frame clones only and misses some. Here the sample spans around 300,000 clones, around 88% being singletons. The source material was peripheral blood. The receptor source for this set is a woman aged 25 to 39 with COVID-19, enrolled during active disease.

This chain links TRBV10-1 with TRBJ2-2; 10 bases agree with TRBD1. V dropped 3 bases and J dropped 2; count of bases not matched to a gene: 9. CDR1 is WNHNN, CDR2 SYGVQD, per germline (reference sequence). The CDR3 extends over 18 amino acids. This CDR3 is CASSDPSRDRGNTGELFF. CDR3 sequence (DNA): TGCGCCAGCAGTGACCCCAGCCGGGACAGGGGAAACACCGGGGAGCTGTTTTTT.

The V call is TRBV15, the J call TRBJ1-1; D is unclear. Germline CDR1 and CDR2: LNHNV and YYDKDF (reference sequence). The CDR3 covers 13 residues. V was pared by 0 bases and J by 6 bases, with 8 bases between. In nucleotides, the CDR3 is TGTGCCACCAGCAGAGATCAGAGGTCTGAAGCTTTCTTT. As protein: CATSRDQRSEAFF.

The V call is TRBV7-8, the J call TRBJ1-2; the D gene is possibly TRBD1 (5 bases). V lost 3 bases and J lost 7, with 15 bases in between. CDR3 size: 14 residues. Germline values: CDR1 SGHVS, CDR2 FQNEAQ. In DNA, the CDR3 is TGTGCCAGCAGCTTTAGGCAGGGTTTAGGTGGCTACACCTTC. Its protein product is CASSFRQGLGGYTF.

The chain uses TRBV7-9 and TRBJ1-1, with D unresolved. V lost 5 bases, J lost 1 base, and 14 bases lay in between. This CDR3 is built from 15 residues. CDR1 is SEHNR, CDR2 FQNEAQ, per germline (reference sequence). CDR3 sequence: CASSPFDTSNTEAFF. The CDR3 coding sequence is TGTGCCAGCAGCCCGTTCGACACCTCGAACACTGAAGCTTTCTTT.

In this sample, this clone turned up many times. V usage is TRBV11-3 and J usage is TRBJ2-1, with a possible D match to TRBD1 (6 bases). Trimming pared 4 bases from V and 3 bases from J, leaving 13 bases between. The CDR3 is made up of 15 amino acids. CDR1 SGHNT and CDR2 YENEEA come from the germline V gene. For the CDR3, the DNA is TGTGCCAGCAGCTCCTATTCACAGGGCTACAATGAGCAGTTCTTC. Encoded protein: CASSSYSQGYNEQFF.

In its sample, this clone was seen a few times. A much larger clonotype is one base distant, so this may be a read error. The chain is built from TRBV9 and TRBJ1-2; TRBD1 might be the D (5 bases). Trimming took off 7 bases at V and 8 bases at J, with 18 bases between the two ends. The CDR3 contains 13 residues. Germline CDR1 reads SGDLS; CDR2 reads YYNGEE. The DNA of the CDR3 is TGTGCCAGCCGCGGTGGGGGGGTACGAGGCTACACCTTC. Encoded protein: CASRGGGVRGYTF. Filled out from reference TRBV9 and TRBJ1-2, the complete variable domain reads DSGVTQTPKHLITATGQRVTLRCSPRSGDLSVYWYQQSLDQGLQFLIQYYNGEERAKGNILERFSAQQFPDLHSELNLSSLELGDSALYFCASRGGGVRGYTFGSGTRLTVV.

To note about this clone: The sample carries other DNA sequences with the same CDR3. The genes are TRBV19 and TRBJ1-1; no reliable D call. Germline-derived CDR1 and CDR2 are LNHDA and SQIVND (reference sequence). This CDR3 contains 13 residues. V was shortened by 3 bases and J by 1 base, with 6 bases between the two germline ends. CDR3 region: CASSISENTEAFF. CDR3 sequence (DNA): TGTGCCAGTAGTATTTCAGAGAACACTGAAGCTTTCTTT.

The genes are TRBV5-5 and TRBJ1-2; tentatively, D is TRBD1 (5 bases). The CDR3 sequence is 13 residues long. Germline V gene data show CDR1 as SGHKS and CDR2 as YYEKEE (reference sequence). V gave up 10 bases and J gave up 6 bases, with 19 bases separating them. CDR3 sequence: CARRARGGDGYTF. The CDR3 DNA reads as TGTGCCCGCCGGGCCCGGGGGGGAGATGGCTACACCTTC.

J is TRBJ1-2 and V is TRBV7-2, with D tentatively TRBD1 (6 bases). V lost 5 bases to trimming and J lost 5 bases, with 12 bases between them. This CDR3 has 13 amino acids. Germline V CDR1 and CDR2: SGHTA, FQGNSA. CDR3 nucleotide sequence: TGTGCCAGCAGCCAGGACAGCTCGTATGGCTACACCTTC. This translates into CASSQDSSYGYTF.

The chain employs TRBV3-1 (or the pseudogene TRBV3-2) and TRBJ1-6; 7 nucleotides match TRBD1. This CDR3 is built from 16 residues. Germline CDR1 LGHDT, CDR2 YNNKEL (reference sequence). Germline trimming cut 1 base from V and 5 bases from J; bases unmatched to any gene: 5. Written as DNA, the CDR3 is TGTGCCAGCAGCCAAGGAGGGACAGCTCATAATTCACCCCTCCACTTT. Its translation: CASSQGGTAHNSPLHF.

The V and J genes are TRBV4-1 and TRBJ2-1; D unclear. V lost 1 base to trimming and J lost 8 bases, with 15 bases between them. CDR3 length equals 15 residues. The germline V gene encodes CDR1 MGHRA and CDR2 YSYEKL. The CDR3 sequence: CASSQVLQALHEQFF. The CDR3, as DNA: TGCGCCAGCAGCCAAGTACTTCAGGCCCTCCATGAGCAGTTCTTC.

This clone appeared a single time. V usage is TRBV11-2 and J usage is TRBJ1-1; D ambiguous. V was shortened by 3 bases and J by 4 bases, with 3 bases between the two germline ends. CDR1 SGHAT and CDR2 FQNNGV come from the germline V gene. The CDR3 length is 11 residues. CDR3 sequence: CASSFGTEAFF. CDR3 nucleotide sequence: TGTGCCAGCAGCTTCGGCACTGAAGCTTTCTTT.

This clone was seen a single time. The CDR3 loop is CASSLMGLAGNEQFF. DNA for the CDR3: TGTGCCAGCAGCTTAATGGGACTAGCGGGCAATGAGCAGTTCTTC. The chain is built from TRBV7-2 and TRBJ2-1; TRBD2 aligns across 12 bases. V was pared by 2 bases and J by 6 bases, with 2 bases of the junction left unmatched. The CDR3 runs 15 residues. In germline, CDR1 is SGHTA, CDR2 FQGNSA.

The chain has TRBV9 and TRBJ2-2, with 12 positions matching TRBD2. CDR3 length equals 13 residues. V trimming: 9 bases; J trimming: 5 bases; junction bases outside the gene matches: 2. Germline CDR1 reads SGDLS; CDR2 reads YYNGEE. CDR3 loop: CATGTSGTGELFF. The CDR3 DNA reads TGTGCCACCGGGACTAGCGGGACCGGGGAGCTGTTTTTT.